A selection of T cell receptor beta chains follows, all from one sample in a study of blood T cell repertoires in COVID-19. Only in-frame clones appear in the TCRdb table, and some are missing; sequencing was by immunoSEQ multiplex PCR. The sample yields about 220,000 clones, about 86% seen once. The source material was peripheral blood. The origin of the receptors is a woman aged 25 to 39 who had recovered from COVID-19. The CDR3 runs from the conserved cysteine through the conserved F or W.

v_call	j_call	cdr3_aa
TRBV9	TRBJ1-2	CASSRGLGDYGYTF
TRBV12-3/TRBV12-4	TRBJ2-3	CASSFGPDTQYF
TRBV28	TRBJ2-7	CASSLGGYEQYF
TRBV18	TRBJ1-4	CASSPPDGNEKLFF
TRBV5-5	TRBJ1-5	CASSLAPGSNQPQHF
TRBV6-4	TRBJ2-6	CASSAGQFGSGANVLTF
TRBV6-5	TRBJ2-1	CASSQRGSSYNEQFF
TRBV30	TRBJ2-4	CACTGREAKNIQYF
TRBV28	TRBJ1-5	CASSFLRGPGNQPQHF
TRBV11-3	TRBJ2-1	CASSLRGSSYNEQFF
TRBV11-2	TRBJ1-1	CASSLQGVTEAFF
TRBV27	TRBJ2-3	CASSFTSGSTDTQYF
TRBV19	TRBJ1-2	CASSFSGTVNYGYTF
TRBV6-5	TRBJ2-3	CASSYSIKGADTQYF
TRBV11-3	TRBJ2-7	CASSPEGSYYEQYF
TRBV14	TRBJ1-4	CASSLGQAATNEKLFF
TRBV30	TRBJ2-1	CAWSQLAGVGHEQFF
TRBV2	TRBJ2-7	CASTSSYEQYF
TRBV18	TRBJ2-3	CASSPKLSGTSGSRGDTQYF
TRBV25-1	TRBJ2-7	CASSDRTGVGEQYF
TRBV11-2	TRBJ1-2	CASSLDGGFGDGYTF
TRBV11-2	TRBJ2-2	CASSPFDRAGELFF
TRBV11-2	TRBJ1-5	CASSYDRNQPQHF
TRBV5-1	TRBJ2-5	CASSSSSGPGTQYF
TRBV19	TRBJ2-3	CASDGGVGEADTQYF
TRBV6-5	TRBJ1-3	CASSYSGAGNTIYF
TRBV14	TRBJ2-1	CASSQGAGGPGDEQFF
TRBV13	TRBJ1-1	CASRTGGSNTEAFF
TRBV14	TRBJ2-2	CASSPDRELFF
TRBV24-1	TRBJ2-1	CATSDFGDRELYNEQFF
TRBV7-6	TRBJ1-5	CASSLWANQPQHF
TRBV15	TRBJ1-1	CATSTGQGGNEAFF